The T cell receptor (beta chain) under discussion was sequenced for a study of control samples from healthy donors and cancer patients. Germline loops: CDR1 WNHNN, CDR2 SYGVQD (reference sequence). The CDR3 totals 13 residues. V was clipped by 2 bases and J by 4 bases, with 9 bases between them. The method was immunoSEQ multiplex PCR; TCRdb's version includes in-frame clones alone and lacks a portion of them. The repertoire includes around 150,000 clones, around 94% of them detected once, and around 13% sits in the top ten. This chain connects TRBV10-1 to TRBJ2-7; no clear D gene. Sequenced sample: PBMCs. The sequence was obtained from a man aged 55 to 70 with colorectal cancer. DNA of the CDR3: TGCGCCAGCAGTGAGGATCCGAGGTACGAGCAGTACTTC. Translation gives CASSEDPRYEQYF.